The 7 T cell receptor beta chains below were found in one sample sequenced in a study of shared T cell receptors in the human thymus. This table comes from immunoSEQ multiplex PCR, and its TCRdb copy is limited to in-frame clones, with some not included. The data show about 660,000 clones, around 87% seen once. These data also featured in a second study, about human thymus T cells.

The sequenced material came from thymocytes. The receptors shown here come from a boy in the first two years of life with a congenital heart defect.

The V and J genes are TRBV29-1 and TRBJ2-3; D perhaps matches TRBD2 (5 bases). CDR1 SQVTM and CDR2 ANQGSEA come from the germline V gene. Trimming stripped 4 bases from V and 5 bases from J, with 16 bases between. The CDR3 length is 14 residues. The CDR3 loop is CSVVGSFRGDTQYF. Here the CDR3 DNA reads TGCAGCGTTGTGGGTAGCTTTCGGGGAGATACGCAGTATTTT.

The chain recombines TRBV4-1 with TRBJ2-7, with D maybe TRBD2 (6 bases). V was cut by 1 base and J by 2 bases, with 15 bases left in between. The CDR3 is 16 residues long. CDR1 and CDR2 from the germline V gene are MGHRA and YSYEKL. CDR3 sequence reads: CASSQVLVGGTYEQYF. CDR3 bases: TGCGCCAGCAGCCAAGTCCTTGTCGGGGGAACCTACGAGCAGTACTTC.

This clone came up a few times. CDR3 bases: TGTGCCAGCAGCTTAGATCCTAGCGGGAGTAACGACGAGCAGTACTTC. Translated, it gives CASSLDPSGSNDEQYF. The genes are TRBV11-3 and TRBJ2-7, with TRBD2 identical over 10 bases. V trimming: 0 bases; J trimming: 5 bases; junction bases outside the gene matches: 7. This CDR3 has 16 residues. Germline CDR1 reads SGHNT; CDR2 reads YENEEA.

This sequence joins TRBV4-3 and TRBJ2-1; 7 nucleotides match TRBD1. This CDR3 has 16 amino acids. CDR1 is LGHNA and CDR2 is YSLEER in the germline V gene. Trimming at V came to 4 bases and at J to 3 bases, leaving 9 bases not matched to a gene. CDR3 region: CASSRERGGYYNEQFF. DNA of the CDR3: TGCGCCAGCAGCCGGGAGAGAGGGGGCTACTACAATGAGCAGTTCTTC.

In DNA form, the CDR3 reads TGTGCCAGCAGCTTAGCCCCAGTGGATGAGCAGTTCTTC. Translation gives CASSLAPVDEQFF. The chain uses TRBV11-2 and TRBJ2-1; D remains ambiguous. Trimming pared 1 base from V and 8 bases from J, leaving 9 bases between. CDR1 and CDR2 (germline): SGHAT, FQNNGV. The CDR3 sequence is 13 residues long.

This chain's CDR3 is CASSQQGGRKNEQFF. CDR3 coding DNA: TGTGCCAGTAGTCAACAGGGGGGGAGAAAAAATGAGCAGTTCTTC. The chain employs TRBV19 and TRBJ2-1, with D maybe TRBD1 (8 bases). Germline V gives CDR1 LNHDA, CDR2 SQIVND (reference sequence). The CDR3 length is 15 residues. The V end was cut by 5 bases, the J end by 7 bases, with 18 bases between.

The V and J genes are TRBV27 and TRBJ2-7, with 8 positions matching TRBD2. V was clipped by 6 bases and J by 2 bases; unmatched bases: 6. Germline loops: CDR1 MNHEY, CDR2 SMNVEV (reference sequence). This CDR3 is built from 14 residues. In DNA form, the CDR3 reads TGTGCCAGCAGCCACGCGGGAGGTGCCTACGAGCAGTACTTC. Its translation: CASSHAGGAYEQYF.